Presented here are 28 T cell receptor beta chains from one specimen sequenced in a study of metastatic and nonmetastatic thyroid tumors. TCRdb recomputed clones from the PCR reads via MiXCR. The sample consists of over 3,000 clones, approximately 40% of them appearing once. Every patient underwent thyroid surgery untreated. The material sequenced was tumor tissue. The receptors come from a male donor with papillary thyroid cancer or a benign thyroid nodule (not recorded which). Some clones in this sample may be carry-over from other donors' samples.

The chain joins TRBV11-2 to TRBJ2-7, with 7 positions matching TRBD1. With 1 base clipped from V and 3 bases from J, the junction kept 3 bases outside the gene matches. The germline CDR1 and CDR2 sequences are SGHAT and FQNNGV. This CDR3 is 14 amino acids long. This CDR3 is CASSLGGGHYEQYF. The CDR3 DNA is TGTGCCAGCAGCTTAGGAGGGGGCCACTACGAGCAGTACTTC. Drawing the rest from reference TRBV11-2 and TRBJ2-7, the complete variable domain is EAGVAQSPRYKIIEKRQSVAFWCNPISGHATLYWYQQILGQGPKLLIQFQNNGVVDDSQLPKDRFSAERLKGVDSTLKIQPAKLEDSAVYLCASSLGGGHYEQYFGPGTRLTVT.

This clone was found many times. J is TRBJ1-1 and V is TRBV6-1; TRBD1 might be the D (6 bases). The CDR3 totals 13 residues. Germline values: CDR1 MNHNS, CDR2 SASEGT. Trimming left V 2 bases short and J 3 bases short, with 7 bases between. This chain's CDR3 is CASSEWTDTEAFF. CDR3 nucleotides: TGTGCCAGCAGTGAATGGACAGACACTGAAGCTTTCTTT.

The chain combines TRBV20-1 with TRBJ2-3, with TRBD2 matching 8 bases. This CDR3 is built from 19 residues. V gave up 4 bases and J gave up 0 bases; unmatched junction bases: 18. CDR1 is DFQATT, CDR2 SNEGSKA, per germline (reference sequence). CDR3 bases: TGCAGTGCTATAGGGACTAGTCATGTTACTTCCTCTAGCACAGATACGCAGTATTTT. It specifies CSAIGTSHVTSSSTDTQYF.

The V and J genes are TRBV6-6 and TRBJ2-7, with D perhaps matching TRBD1 (6 bases). The CDR3 spans 13 residues. V lost 2 bases, J lost 6 bases, and 11 bases lay in between. The germline gives CDR1 MNHNY, CDR2 SVGAGI (reference sequence). This CDR3 reads CASSYTPGAEQYF. The CDR3, as DNA: TGTGCCAGCAGTTACACCCCAGGGGCCGAGCAGTACTTC.

This clone was counted between two and nine times. J is TRBJ2-7 and V is TRBV12-3 or TRBV12-4; D is ambiguous. The ends were cut back, 7 bases at V and 0 bases at J, with 10 bases in the middle. The CDR3 is 13 amino acids. CDR3 loop: CASTMGYSYEQYF. As DNA, the CDR3 is TGTGCCAGCACCATGGGTTACTCCTACGAGCAGTACTTC.

The J gene is TRBJ1-4, the V gene TRBV9, with D possibly matching TRBD1 (6 bases). V shed 4 bases and J shed 8 bases, with 15 bases lying between them. This CDR3 is 14 amino acids long. CDR1 is SGDLS and CDR2 is YYNGEE in the germline V gene. CDR3 coding DNA: TGTGCCAGCAGCTCGGGGGCCTCGGGGGAAAAACTGTTTTTT. It encodes CASSSGASGEKLFF. Full variable domain (remainder filled in from reference TRBV9 and TRBJ1-4): DSGVTQTPKHLITATGQRVTLRCSPRSGDLSVYWYQQSLDQGLQFLIQYYNGEERAKGNILERFSAQQFPDLHSELNLSSLELGDSALYFCASSSGASGEKLFFGSGTQLSVL.

The chain joins TRBV20-1 to TRBJ2-7, with D maybe TRBD2 (5 bases). The CDR3 is 15 amino acids. Trimming stripped 0 bases from V and 1 base from J, with 13 bases between. Germline CDR1 is DFQATT and CDR2 is SNEGSKA (reference sequence). Here the CDR3 reads CSARDLNSASYEQYF. The DNA of the CDR3 is TGCAGTGCTAGAGATCTCAATAGCGCATCCTACGAGCAGTACTTC.

The chain employs TRBV5-8 and TRBJ2-7; unclear D gene. Looked up from germline, CDR1 is SGHTS and CDR2 is YDEGEE. The V end lost 5 bases, the J end lost 0 bases, and 12 bases lay between the germline ends. The CDR3 consists of 14 residues. CDR3 region: CASRLDGSSYEQYF. CDR3 in DNA: TGTGCCAGCAGACTGGACGGCAGCTCCTACGAGCAGTACTTC.

This rearrangement joins TRBV30 to TRBJ2-2, with a weak D call TRBD2 (6 bases). V lost 3 bases to trimming and J lost 4 bases, with 18 bases between them. The CDR3 is 16 residues long. Germline CDR1 GTSNPN, CDR2 SVGIG (reference sequence). DNA of the CDR3: TGTGCCTGGAGGTGGGGGGTCGGGAGTCTCACCGGGGAGCTGTTTTTT. Translation: CAWRWGVGSLTGELFF.

The chain joins TRBV5-1 to TRBJ2-3, with 10 positions matching TRBD2. Trimming removed 4 bases from V and 3 bases from J; junction bases left unmatched: 8. The CDR3 is 16 amino acids. Germline lookup yields CDR1 SGHRS and CDR2 YFSETQ. The CDR3 reads CASSVAGTSATDTQYF. Here the CDR3 DNA reads TGCGCCAGCAGCGTAGCCGGGACTAGCGCGACAGATACGCAGTATTTT.

This clone was picked up a small number of times. The chain recombines TRBV27 with TRBJ1-2; a weak D match, TRBD1 (6 bases). The CDR3 runs to 17 residues. Germline assignment: CDR1 MNHEY and CDR2 SMNVEV (reference sequence). Deletions cut 4 bases from V and 3 bases from J, with 21 bases between. For the CDR3, the DNA is TGTGCCAGCAGTTCCCAGTACTCCTTATCAGGGGACTATGGCTACACCTTC. It specifies CASSSQYSLSGDYGYTF.

This clone was observed a handful of times. CDR3 in amino acids: CASSPKGYYSNQPQHF. The CDR3 nucleotides read TGTGCCAGCAGCCCAAAAGGGTACTATAGCAATCAGCCCCAGCATTTT. This rearrangement joins TRBV28 to TRBJ1-5; the D is unclear. Trimming removed 6 bases from V and 0 bases from J, with 15 bases in between. The CDR3 runs 16 residues. Germline CDR1 reads MDHEN; CDR2 reads SYDVKM.

This chain connects TRBV7-2 to TRBJ1-2, with D possibly matching TRBD1 (6 bases). Germline V gene sequence: CDR1 SGHTA, CDR2 FQGNSA. The CDR3 sequence is 15 residues long. V was pared by 3 bases and J by 2 bases, with 13 bases between. Written as DNA, the CDR3 is TGTGCCAGCAGCTTGGGACAAACGGGAAACTATGGCTACACCTTC. It codes for CASSLGQTGNYGYTF.

A remark on this clone: Mismatch with germline at one junction end may stem from a read error. This chain uses TRBV11-1 with TRBJ2-7; 8 positions agree with TRBD2. Germline V CDR1 and CDR2: SGHAT, FQDESV (reference sequence). This CDR3 is 16 amino acids long. The CDR3 loop reads CASSLTAGLASYEQHF. The CDR3 DNA reads TGTGCCAGCAGCTTAACTGCCGGACTAGCCTCCTACGAGCAGCACTTC.

This rearrangement joins TRBV24-1 to TRBJ2-2; D unclear. This CDR3 region has 17 residues. Germline CDR1 KGHDR, CDR2 SFDVKD. V was cut by 4 bases and J by 2 bases, with 16 bases left in between. CDR3 in DNA: TGTGCCACCAGTGACTCAGACGGGTCAGCTAACACCGGGGAGCTGTTTTTT. The encoded protein is CATSDSDGSANTGELFF.

J is TRBJ2-7 and V is TRBV27, with unresolved D. Trimming took 3 bases from V and 3 from J, leaving 18 bases between them. Germline CDR1 is MNHEY and CDR2 is SMNVEV (reference sequence). The CDR3 sequence is 16 residues long. CDR3 in DNA: TGTGCCAGCAGTTTGGGCAGCTCGGCCGATAACTACGAGCAGTACTTC. It translates to CASSLGSSADNYEQYF.

This chain joins TRBV3-1 and TRBJ2-1; D remains ambiguous. Germline CDR1 LGHDT, CDR2 YNNKEL (reference sequence). The V end was cut by 4 bases, the J end by 0 bases, with 10 bases between. This CDR3 region has 15 residues. The CDR3 DNA is TGTGCCAGCAGCCCGAGCCGTAGCTCCTACAATGAGCAGTTCTTC. Its translation: CASSPSRSSYNEQFF.

This clone was seen only a few times. The chain couples TRBV6-4 to TRBJ2-1, with 7 bases fitting TRBD2. After removal of 2 bases from V and 10 bases from J, the junction contained 5 bases not matched to a gene. Germline values: CDR1 MRHNA, CDR2 SNTAGT. This CDR3 comprises 13 residues. CDR3 amino acids: CASSDMRAGEQFF. As DNA, the CDR3 is TGTGCCAGCAGTGACATGAGAGCGGGGGAGCAGTTCTTC.

This clone came up a few times. This chain links TRBV15 with TRBJ1-6; the match to TRBD1 covers 7 bases. Germline CDR1 is LNHNV and CDR2 is YYDKDF (reference sequence). Germline trimming cut 0 bases from V and 11 bases from J; bases unmatched to any gene: 7. The CDR3 length is 15 residues. CDR3 nucleotide sequence: TGTGCCACCAGCAGAGATCTAGGACAGGAGCCACCCCTCCACTTT. It translates to CATSRDLGQEPPLHF.

The chain joins TRBV30 to TRBJ2-7; unclear D gene. CDR1 is GTSNPN, CDR2 SVGIG, per germline (reference sequence). Trimming took off 7 bases at V and 1 base at J, with 8 bases between the two ends. The CDR3 runs to 11 residues. The CDR3 region is CASRSSYEQYF. In DNA form, the CDR3 reads TGTGCCTCTCGTTCATCCTACGAGCAGTACTTC.

The CDR3 loop reads CASSESSGGNEQFF. In DNA form, the CDR3 reads TGTGCCAGCAGTGAATCCAGTGGGGGAAATGAGCAGTTCTTC. The rearrangement links TRBV6-1 to TRBJ2-1; D tentatively reads TRBD1 or TRBD2 (5 bases each). The CDR3 runs 14 residues. Germline V gives CDR1 MNHNS, CDR2 SASEGT. Trimming removed 2 bases at V and 7 bases at J, with 12 bases between.

This clone turned up a few times. CDR3 sequence reads: CASSRTGGTDEQYF. The CDR3 DNA follows: TGTGCCAGTTCGAGGACAGGGGGCACCGACGAGCAGTACTTC. This sequence joins TRBV19 and TRBJ2-7, with 11 bases matching TRBD1. CDR1 and CDR2 from the germline V gene are LNHDA and SQIVND (reference sequence). Trimming at V came to 8 bases and at J to 5 bases, leaving 8 bases not matched to a gene. The CDR3 has 14 amino acids.

V is TRBV2 and J is TRBJ1-2, with TRBD1 matching 9 bases. Germline-derived CDR1 and CDR2 are SNHLY and FYNNEI. V shed 0 bases, J shed 0 bases, and the junction held 14 bases outside the gene matches. The CDR3 covers 20 residues. The CDR3: CASSEAVMGSTGGANYGYTF. CDR3 bases: TGTGCCAGCAGTGAAGCCGTCATGGGATCAACAGGGGGCGCTAACTATGGCTACACCTTC.

This clone came up a few times. This chain links TRBV6-1 with TRBJ2-7; 13 bases line up with TRBD2. Germline CDR1 is MNHNS and CDR2 is SASEGT. After removal of 4 bases from V and 5 bases from J, the junction contained 8 bases not matched to a gene. CDR3 length equals 16 residues. CDR3 nucleotide sequence: TGTGCCAGCAGTGCAGGACTAGCGGGGGCTTCCCACGAGCAGTACTTC. Protein: CASSAGLAGASHEQYF.

The genes are TRBV11-1 and TRBJ2-7; 8 bases match TRBD1. Looked up from germline, CDR1 is SGHAT and CDR2 is FQDESV (reference sequence). CDR3 size: 16 residues. V lost 5 bases and J lost 4; bases outside the gene matches: 13. The CDR3 nucleotides are TGTGCCAGCAGCGTCGGACAGGGCCTAAATTCATACGAGCAGTACTTC. Its protein is CASSVGQGLNSYEQYF.

This clone was detected a few times. The rearrangement links TRBV6-2 or TRBV6-3 to TRBJ2-3; TRBD1 matches at 7 bases. The CDR3 contains 15 residues. Germline-derived CDR1 and CDR2 are MNHEY and SVGEGT. The J segment lost 3 bases and the V segment lost 6 bases, leaving 9 bases of the junction unmatched. The CDR3, as DNA: TGTGCCAGCAGCCTCGACAGGGACGGGACAGATACGCAGTATTTT. Its protein is CASSLDRDGTDTQYF.

The sample holds a few counts of this clone. Other DNA sequences from this sample encode an identical CDR3 as well. V gene TRBV12-3 or TRBV12-4 combines with J gene TRBJ2-1, with 8 positions matching TRBD2. The CDR3 is 15 amino acids. Unmatched junction bases numbered 4, after V lost 3 bases and J lost 3 bases. CDR3 coding DNA: TGTGCCAGCAGTTTTGGTAGCGGGGTCTACAATGAGCAGTTCTTC. Amino acids: CASSFGSGVYNEQFF.

The rearrangement joins TRBV5-1 to TRBJ2-2, with D perhaps matching TRBD1 (6 bases). The CDR3 totals 15 residues. Germline V lookup: CDR1 SGHRS, CDR2 YFSETQ. V was clipped by 5 bases and J by 0 bases, with 11 bases between them. The CDR3 DNA reads as TGCGCCAGCAGTCCAGACAGGACGAACACCGGGGAGCTGTTTTTT. This sequence encodes CASSPDRTNTGELFF.